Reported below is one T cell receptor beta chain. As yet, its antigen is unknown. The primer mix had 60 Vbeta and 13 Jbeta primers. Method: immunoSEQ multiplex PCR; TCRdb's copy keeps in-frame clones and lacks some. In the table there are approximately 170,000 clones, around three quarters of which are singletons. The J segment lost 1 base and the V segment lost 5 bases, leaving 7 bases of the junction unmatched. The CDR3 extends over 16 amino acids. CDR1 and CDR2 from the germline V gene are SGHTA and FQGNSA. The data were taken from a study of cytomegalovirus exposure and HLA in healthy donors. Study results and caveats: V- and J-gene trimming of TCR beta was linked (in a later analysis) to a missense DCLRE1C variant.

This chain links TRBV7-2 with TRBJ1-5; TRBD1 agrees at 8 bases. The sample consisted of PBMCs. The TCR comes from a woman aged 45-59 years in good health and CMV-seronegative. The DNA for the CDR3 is TGTGCCAGCAGCCAGCGCGACAGGGGAAGCAATCAGCCCCAGCATTTT. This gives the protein CASSQRDRGSNQPQHF.